The rows below give T cell receptor beta chains drawn from one sample of a study of T-cell reconstitution after alpha-beta-depleted transplantation in children. In TCRdb, the PCR reads were re-called with MiXCR into one record per CDR3 protein. This table holds approximately 1,000,000 distinct CDR3 sequences, about 31% found once. The specimen comprised PBMCs, mostly from graft donor cells, sampled 360 days after TCRalphabeta/CD19-depleted stem cell transplant. These TCRs come from a boy younger than two who had a stem cell transplant for SCID, so the T cells may come from the graft donor. Both conserved end residues are part of each CDR3. A D gene is named only where the DNA matches it firmly. Size is omitted from some rows. Given values are once, few, many or a class for expanded clones.

length: 16; size: .; V: TRBV10-3; D: .; J: TRBJ2-5; CDR3: CAISDVGKGIQETQYF; DNA: TGTGCCATCAGTGATGTGGGGAAGGGGATTCAAGAGACCCAGTACTTC
length: 16; size: few; V: TRBV7-2; D: TRBD2; J: TRBJ2-1; CDR3: CASSLASGMNGNEQFF; DNA: TGTGCCAGCAGCTTAGCTAGCGGGATGAACGGGAATGAGCAGTTCTTC
length: 17; size: few; V: TRBV7-8; D: .; J: TRBJ2-5; CDR3: CASSSRHQPNSEETQYF; DNA: TGTGCCAGCAGCTCAAGACACCAGCCGAATTCTGAAGAGACCCAGTACTTC
length: 16; size: once; V: TRBV4-1; D: .; J: TRBJ2-5; CDR3: CASSQRDSFIQETQYF; DNA: TGCGCCAGCAGCCAACGGGACTCCTTTATTCAAGAGACCCAGTACTTC
length: 17; size: .; V: TRBV7-2; D: TRBD2; J: TRBJ2-1; CDR3: CASSFDGLAGGRNEQFF; DNA: TGTGCCAGCAGCTTCGACGGACTAGCGGGGGGGAGGAATGAGCAGTTCTTC
length: 15; size: few; V: TRBV12-3/TRBV12-4; D: .; J: TRBJ2-7; CDR3: CASSLRGSVGYEQYF; DNA: TGTGCCAGCAGTTTACGGGGCAGCGTGGGCTACGAGCAGTACTTC
length: 14; size: few; V: TRBV20-1; D: .; J: TRBJ2-7; CDR3: CSARDLASSYEQYF; DNA: TGCAGTGCTAGAGACCTAGCGTCTTCTTACGAGCAGTACTTC
length: 15; size: many; V: TRBV19; D: TRBD1; J: TRBJ2-1; CDR3: CASSPGQGLTNEQFF; DNA: TGTGCCAGTAGTCCTGGACAGGGGCTTACAAATGAGCAGTTCTTC
length: 18; size: .; V: TRBV12-3/TRBV12-4; D: .; J: TRBJ2-2; CDR3: CASCKGNRGRANTGELFF; DNA: TGTGCCAGTTGTAAGGGCAACCGGGGCAGGGCTAACACCGGGGAGCTGTTTTTT
length: 15; size: .; V: TRBV27; D: .; J: TRBJ2-2; CDR3: CASSSSLLNTGELFF; DNA: TGTGCCAGCAGTTCAAGCCTTTTGAACACCGGGGAGCTGTTTTTT
length: 14; size: .; V: TRBV20-1; D: .; J: TRBJ2-7; CDR3: CSATFNRRSYEQYF; DNA: TGCAGTGCTACCTTTAACAGGCGCTCCTACGAGCAGTACTTC
length: 16; size: .; V: TRBV18; D: TRBD1; J: TRBJ1-5; CDR3: CASSPAGQGVTQPQHF; DNA: TGTGCCAGCTCACCAGCGGGACAGGGTGTAACTCAGCCCCAGCATTTT
length: 16; size: few; V: TRBV12-3/TRBV12-4; D: TRBD1; J: TRBJ1-1; CDR3: CASSLPGQGGNTEAFF; DNA: TGTGCCAGCAGTCTACCGGGACAGGGTGGCAACACTGAAGCTTTCTTT
length: 13; size: .; V: TRBV28; D: .; J: TRBJ2-2; CDR3: CASSPRLTGELFF; DNA: TGTGCCAGCAGTCCTCGGCTCACCGGGGAGCTGTTTTTT
length: 13; size: many; V: TRBV12-3/TRBV12-4; D: TRBD1; J: TRBJ1-1; CDR3: CASRRTGATEAFF; DNA: TGTGCCAGCAGACGAACAGGGGCCACTGAAGCTTTCTTT
length: 16; size: .; V: TRBV7-2; D: .; J: TRBJ2-1; CDR3: CASSLRHTGLANEQFF; DNA: TGTGCCAGCAGCTTACGCCATACAGGGCTCGCCAATGAGCAGTTCTTC
length: 16; size: .; V: TRBV6-2/TRBV6-3; D: TRBD1; J: TRBJ2-5; CDR3: CASSYSPGQGWKTQYF; DNA: TGTGCCAGCAGTTACTCGCCGGGACAGGGGTGGAAGACCCAGTACTTC
length: 14; size: .; V: TRBV29-1; D: TRBD2; J: TRBJ2-2; CDR3: CSGRGGPNTGELFF; DNA: TGCAGCGGCCGCGGGGGGCCGAACACCGGGGAGCTGTTTTTT
length: 14; size: few; V: TRBV20-1; D: TRBD2; J: TRBJ2-3; CDR3: CSAAGTSVADTQYF; DNA: TGCAGTGCCGCCGGGACTAGCGTCGCAGATACGCAGTATTTT
length: 15; size: .; V: TRBV7-9; D: .; J: TRBJ1-1; CDR3: CAGNSHRDLNTEAFF; DNA: TGTGCCGGCAACTCCCACAGGGACCTGAACACTGAAGCTTTCTTT
length: 17; size: .; V: TRBV3-1; D: .; J: TRBJ2-6; CDR3: CASSQEGLVGGANVLTF; DNA: TGTGCCAGCAGCCAAGAAGGGCTAGTCGGAGGGGCCAACGTCCTGACTTTC
length: 15; size: .; V: TRBV6-1; D: TRBD1; J: TRBJ2-7; CDR3: CASSRAPDRPNEQYF; DNA: TGTGCCAGCAGCCGAGCCCCGGACAGGCCCAACGAGCAGTACTTC
length: 12; size: .; V: TRBV2; D: .; J: TRBJ2-5; CDR3: CASTMFQETQYF; DNA: TGTGCCAGCACCATGTTCCAAGAGACCCAGTACTTC
length: 15; size: .; V: TRBV3-1; D: TRBD1; J: TRBJ2-7; CDR3: CASSRTRTGGDEQYF; DNA: TGTGCCAGCAGCCGGACTCGGACAGGGGGTGACGAGCAGTACTTC
length: 11; size: few; V: TRBV4-1; D: .; J: TRBJ1-1; CDR3: CASRGIGEAFF; DNA: TGCGCCAGCAGGGGTATCGGTGAAGCTTTCTTT
length: 14; size: .; V: TRBV20-1; D: .; J: TRBJ2-7; CDR3: CSARARGAIYEQYF; DNA: TGCAGTGCTAGAGCCCGCGGTGCGATCTACGAGCAGTACTTC
length: 15; size: .; V: TRBV20-1; D: .; J: TRBJ2-1; CDR3: CSATPSVSSYNEQFF; DNA: TGCAGTGCTACCCCTAGCGTGAGCTCCTACAATGAGCAGTTCTTC
length: 14; size: .; V: TRBV18; D: .; J: TRBJ2-3; CDR3: CASSPDGRENTQYF; DNA: TGTGCCAGCTCACCAGACGGGCGGGAAAATACGCAGTATTTT
length: 13; size: many; V: TRBV7-9; D: TRBD2; J: TRBJ2-7; CDR3: CASSLAGGSEQYF; DNA: TGTGCCAGCAGCTTAGCGGGGGGGTCCGAGCAGTACTTC
length: 15; size: .; V: TRBV6-2/TRBV6-3; D: TRBD2; J: TRBJ2-1; CDR3: CATVPGTSARNEQFF; DNA: TGTGCCACCGTCCCCGGGACTAGCGCCCGCAATGAGCAGTTCTTC
length: 15; size: .; V: TRBV4-2; D: .; J: TRBJ2-5; CDR3: CASSQDPGIRETQYF; DNA: TGTGCCAGCAGCCAAGATCCGGGGATTAGGGAGACCCAGTACTTC
length: 14; size: .; V: TRBV20-1; D: .; J: TRBJ2-7; CDR3: CSAPNPRSPYEQYF; DNA: TGCAGTGCTCCGAATCCCCGTTCCCCCTACGAGCAGTACTTC
length: 16; size: few; V: TRBV28; D: .; J: TRBJ1-6; CDR3: CASSLVAGTYNSPLHF; DNA: TGTGCCAGCAGTTTAGTTGCAGGTACCTATAATTCACCCCTCCACTTT
length: 17; size: .; V: TRBV28; D: TRBD1; J: TRBJ2-1; CDR3: CASSLGTGRGSYNEQFF; DNA: TGTGCCAGCAGTTTAGGGACAGGGAGGGGGTCCTACAATGAGCAGTTCTTC
length: 15; size: .; V: TRBV3-1; D: .; J: TRBJ2-1; CDR3: CASSQGAESYNEQFF; DNA: TGTGCCAGCAGCCAAGGGGCCGAATCCTACAATGAGCAGTTCTTC
length: 15; size: .; V: TRBV19; D: TRBD2; J: TRBJ2-3; CDR3: CASSGSGAYTDTQYF; DNA: TGTGCCAGTAGCGGAAGCGGGGCCTACACAGATACGCAGTATTTT
length: 15; size: .; V: TRBV19; D: .; J: TRBJ1-3; CDR3: CASSIRRTDGNTIYF; DNA: TGTGCCAGTAGTATTCGGAGGACCGACGGAAACACCATATATTTT
length: 17; size: .; V: TRBV5-1; D: TRBD1; J: TRBJ2-2; CDR3: CASSLPWGTVFTGELFF; DNA: TGCGCCAGCAGCTTGCCATGGGGGACAGTTTTCACCGGGGAGCTGTTTTTT
length: 14; size: .; V: TRBV5-1; D: .; J: TRBJ1-2; CDR3: CASSLGHPNYGYTF; DNA: TGCGCCAGCAGCTTGGGACACCCTAACTATGGCTACACCTTC
length: 16; size: .; V: TRBV20-1; D: TRBD2; J: TRBJ2-1; CDR3: CSARDRGGGSYNEQFF; DNA: TGCAGTGCTAGAGATCGGGGGGGCGGTTCCTACAATGAGCAGTTCTTC
length: 15; size: .; V: TRBV7-8; D: TRBD2; J: TRBJ2-4; CDR3: CASSSVAGGWVIQYF; DNA: TGTGCCAGCAGCTCAGTAGCGGGGGGGTGGGTCATTCAGTACTTC
length: 12; size: few; V: TRBV18; D: .; J: TRBJ1-6; CDR3: CASSPGKSPLHF; DNA: TGTGCCAGCTCACCAGGGAAATCACCCCTCCACTTT
length: 14; size: few; V: TRBV6-1; D: TRBD1; J: TRBJ1-5; CDR3: CASSERQGRQPQHF; DNA: TGTGCCAGCAGTGAGAGACAGGGCCGTCAGCCCCAGCATTTT
length: 14; size: few; V: TRBV12-3/TRBV12-4; D: TRBD1; J: TRBJ1-1; CDR3: CASRRTGADTEAFF; DNA: TGTGCCAGCAGGCGAACAGGGGCCGACACTGAAGCTTTCTTT
length: 14; size: .; V: TRBV4-2; D: .; J: TRBJ2-7; CDR3: CASSPGPAFGEQYF; DNA: TGTGCCAGCAGCCCGGGTCCCGCCTTCGGTGAGCAGTACTTC
length: 15; size: .; V: TRBV5-4; D: TRBD1; J: TRBJ2-4; CDR3: CASSLEGAGKNIQYF; DNA: TGTGCCAGCAGCTTGGAGGGGGCTGGGAAAAACATTCAGTACTTC
length: 15; size: few; V: TRBV5-6; D: .; J: TRBJ2-1; CDR3: CASSLGQRIIYEQFF; DNA: TGTGCCAGCAGCTTGGGGCAGCGGATCATCTATGAGCAGTTCTTC
length: 19; size: .; V: TRBV5-6; D: TRBD1; J: TRBJ2-7; CDR3: CASSRGTGDKSPRTYEQYF; DNA: TGTGCCAGCAGCCGCGGGACAGGAGACAAATCTCCGAGGACCTACGAGCAGTACTTC
length: 13; size: .; V: TRBV5-1; D: .; J: TRBJ2-1; CDR3: CASSFVPDNEQFF; DNA: TGCGCCAGCAGCTTTGTGCCCGACAATGAGCAGTTCTTC
length: 16; size: .; V: TRBV10-2; D: TRBD2; J: TRBJ2-1; CDR3: CASSDFGLAGGYEQFF; DNA: TGCGCCAGCAGTGACTTCGGACTAGCGGGGGGTTATGAGCAGTTCTTC
length: 11; size: .; V: TRBV29-1; D: .; J: TRBJ2-7; CDR3: CSVRGDYEQYF; DNA: TGCAGCGTCCGGGGTGACTACGAGCAGTACTTC
length: 15; size: .; V: TRBV2; D: .; J: TRBJ1-4; CDR3: CASRRSRVSNEKLFF; DNA: TGTGCCAGCCGCCGGAGCAGGGTATCTAATGAAAAACTGTTTTTT
length: 16; size: .; V: TRBV5-1; D: TRBD1; J: TRBJ1-1; CDR3: CASSVGTGGAGTEAFF; DNA: TGCGCCAGCAGCGTGGGGACAGGGGGCGCAGGGACTGAAGCTTTCTTT
length: 15; size: many; V: TRBV5-1; D: TRBD1; J: TRBJ2-7; CDR3: CASSLGGTGAYEQYF; DNA: TGTGCCAGCAGCTTGGGGGGGACAGGGGCCTACGAGCAGTACTTC
length: 13; size: .; V: TRBV18; D: .; J: TRBJ1-2; CDR3: CASSSGASYGYTF; DNA: TGTGCCAGCTCTTCGGGAGCCTCCTATGGCTACACCTTC
length: 14; size: few; V: TRBV9; D: .; J: TRBJ2-1; CDR3: CASSVGGNYNEQFF; DNA: TGTGCCAGCAGCGTAGGTGGAAATTACAATGAGCAGTTCTTC
length: 16; size: many; V: TRBV28; D: .; J: TRBJ1-1; CDR3: CASSPLRVGYNTEAFF; DNA: TGTGCCAGCAGCCCTCTGCGGGTGGGCTACAACACTGAAGCTTTCTTT
length: 12; size: .; V: TRBV20-1; D: .; J: TRBJ1-1; CDR3: CSARLQNTEAFF; DNA: TGCAGTGCTAGGCTGCAGAACACTGAAGCTTTCTTT
length: 15; size: many; V: TRBV12-3/TRBV12-4; D: TRBD1; J: TRBJ1-4; CDR3: CASSAGQIANEKLFF; DNA: TGTGCCAGCAGCGCGGGACAGATCGCTAATGAAAAACTGTTTTTT
length: 15; size: .; V: TRBV20-1; D: TRBD2; J: TRBJ2-1; CDR3: CSASVRTSGGGEQFF; DNA: TGCAGTGCTAGTGTCCGGACTAGCGGGGGAGGCGAGCAGTTCTTC